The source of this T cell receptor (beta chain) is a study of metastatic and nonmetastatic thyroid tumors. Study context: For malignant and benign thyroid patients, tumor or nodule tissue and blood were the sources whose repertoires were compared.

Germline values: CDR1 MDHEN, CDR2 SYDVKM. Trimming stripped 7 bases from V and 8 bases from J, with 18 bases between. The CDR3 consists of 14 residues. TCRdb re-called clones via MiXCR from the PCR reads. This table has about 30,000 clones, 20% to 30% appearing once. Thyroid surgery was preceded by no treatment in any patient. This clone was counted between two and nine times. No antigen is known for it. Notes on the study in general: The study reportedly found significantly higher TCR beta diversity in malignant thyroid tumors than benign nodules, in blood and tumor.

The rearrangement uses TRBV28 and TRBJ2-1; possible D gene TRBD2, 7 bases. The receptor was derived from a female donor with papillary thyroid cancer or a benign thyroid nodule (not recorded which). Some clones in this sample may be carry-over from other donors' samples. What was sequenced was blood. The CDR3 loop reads CASTLGGGEDEQFF. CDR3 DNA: TGTGCCAGCACGTTGGGAGGGGGAGAAGATGAGCAGTTCTTC.